Listed below are T cell receptor beta chains from one sample, sequenced in a study of radiation and T cells in renal cell carcinoma. Data came from immunoSEQ multiplex PCR; TCRdb stores just in-frame clones and leaves some out. The repertoire holds 100,000 to 150,000 clones, with around 80% as singletons. The source material was blood, sampled from a patient whose treatment included radiotherapy and nephrectomy. The receptors here all came from a woman in her fifties or sixties with renal cell carcinoma. Both conserved end residues are part of each CDR3. D genes are given only for firm matches. Size values are once, few and many counts, or a class for expanded clones, and some rows have none.

clone size,D gene,J gene,V gene,CDR3 DNA,CDR3 protein
.,.,TRBJ2-1,TRBV5-1,TGCGCCAGCAGCTCTACAGGGCGGCGGGATGAGCAGTTCTTC,CASSSTGRRDEQFF
few,.,TRBJ1-2,TRBV21-1,TGTGCCAGCAGCAAAGTTTTGTTTCCTAGGGGGCGTTGCTATGGCTACACCTTC,CASSKVLFPRGRCYGYTF
.,.,TRBJ2-5,TRBV28,TGTGCCAGCAGTTCGAGGGCGGGGGAGACCCAGTACTTC,CASSSRAGETQYF
.,.,TRBJ1-1,TRBV28,TGTGCCAGCAGTGTCTACAGGATGGAAGCTTTCTTT,CASSVYRMEAFF
.,TRBD1,TRBJ2-7,TRBV5-1,TGCGCCAGCAGCTTGGCCCTGACAGGGGTACTGTACGAGCAGTACTTC,CASSLALTGVLYEQYF
once,TRBD1,TRBJ1-1,TRBV27,TGTGCCAGCAGTTGGTCAGGGGGTCACACTGAAGCTTTCTTT,CASSWSGGHTEAFF
.,TRBD2,TRBJ2-1,TRBV9,TGTGCCAGCACCCTCGGGACTAGCGGATACAATGAGCAGTTCTTC,CASTLGTSGYNEQFF
.,TRBD2,TRBJ2-5,TRBV28,TGTGCCAGCAGTTTACAACAAGCGGGGGGGGTAGAGACCCAGTACTTC,CASSLQQAGGVETQYF
once,.,TRBJ2-7,TRBV2,TGTGCCAGCAGACCCAGTGTCAGGGAGAGCTCCTACGAGCAGTACTTC,CASRPSVRESSYEQYF
.,.,TRBJ1-1,TRBV28,TGTGCCAGCAGTCTCGGCCTGGGGGGGACTGAAGCTTTCTTT,CASSLGLGGTEAFF
.,.,TRBJ1-2,TRBV29-1,TGCAGCGTTGAAGACAGACCAAACTATGGCTACACCTTC,CSVEDRPNYGYTF
few,.,TRBJ2-7,TRBV4-1,TGCGCCAGCAGCCAAGATAGGACGGGCGAGCAGTACTTC,CASSQDRTGEQYF